This T cell receptor (beta chain) derives from a study of shared clonotypes between healthy human individuals. At the level of the study: Plates per donor: three CD4 naive, three CD4 memory, two CD8 naive, one CD8 memory. Regarding the study as a whole: Compared with memory subsets, naive subsets generally had larger estimated richness. Although depth was large, rarefaction showed that sequencing of the sorted subsets was incomplete.

Positive CCR7 selection of CD45RO-negative cells yielded the naive CD8 cells, and terminally differentiated effector memory CD45RA+ cells were excluded. Each of the donors was a healthy adult who was HIV-negative and had not had a recent acute infection or vaccination. V lost 2 bases to trimming and J lost 4 bases; unmatched junction nucleotides: 7. CDR3 length: 16 residues. Germline V gene data show CDR1 as SGHVS and CDR2 as FNYEAQ. Sequencing used immunoSEQ multiplex PCR; TCRdb keeps in-frame clones, though not all of them. The repertoire holds over 2 million clones, with roughly 94% as singletons. In the case of this clone: Its antigen remains unidentified.

The specimen sequenced was naive CD8+ T cells sorted from blood. This receptor was obtained from a man aged 18 to 29 in good health. The chain joins TRBV7-6 to TRBJ2-5; 10 bases line up with TRBD2. CDR3 nucleotide sequence: TGTGCCAGCAGCTTATGGGCTAGCGGGAGCTCAGAGACCCAGTACTTC. It encodes CASSLWASGSSETQYF.